The present T cell receptor beta chain was sequenced within a study of T-cell reconstitution after alpha-beta-depleted transplantation in children. This clonotype showed up many times. The TCRbeta library incorporated unique molecular identifiers. TCRdb used MiXCR to reprocess the PCR reads, holding one entry per CDR3 protein. The table lists 170,000 or so distinct CDR3 sequences, over 5.5% of them singletons. V shed 3 bases and J 2 bases; nucleotides not matched to a gene: 7. Germline V lookup: CDR1 DFQATT, CDR2 SNEGSKA (reference sequence). The CDR3 has 14 residues. V is TRBV20-1 and J is TRBJ2-7; 7 positions agree with TRBD2. This material consisted of PBMCs from the stem cell graft donor, taken from the stem cell graft. The source of this sequence is a human donor who donated a stem cell graft to a child with Wiskott-Aldrich syndrome. The CDR3 DNA reads as TGCAGTGCTAGTTCTAGCGGCTCTCCCTACGAGCAGTACTTC. This gives the protein CSASSSGSPYEQYF.